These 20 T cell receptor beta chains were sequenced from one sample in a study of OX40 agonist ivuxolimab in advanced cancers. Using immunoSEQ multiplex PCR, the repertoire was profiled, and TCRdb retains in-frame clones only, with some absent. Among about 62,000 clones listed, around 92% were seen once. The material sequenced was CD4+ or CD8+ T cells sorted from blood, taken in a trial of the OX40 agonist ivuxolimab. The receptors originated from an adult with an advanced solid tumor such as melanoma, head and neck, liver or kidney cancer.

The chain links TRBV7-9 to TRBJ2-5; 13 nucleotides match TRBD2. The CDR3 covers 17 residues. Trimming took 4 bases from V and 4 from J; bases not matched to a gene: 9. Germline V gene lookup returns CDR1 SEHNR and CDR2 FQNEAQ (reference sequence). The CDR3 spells CASSSGTSGALGETQYF. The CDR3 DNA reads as TGTGCCAGCAGCTCCGGGACTAGCGGGGCCCTGGGAGAGACCCAGTACTTC.

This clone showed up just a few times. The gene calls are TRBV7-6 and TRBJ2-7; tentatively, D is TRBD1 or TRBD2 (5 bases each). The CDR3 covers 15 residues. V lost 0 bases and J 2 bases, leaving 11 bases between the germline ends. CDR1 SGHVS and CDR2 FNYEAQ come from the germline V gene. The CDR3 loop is CASSLAGDGTYEQYF. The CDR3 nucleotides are TGTGCCAGCAGCTTAGCGGGGGACGGGACCTACGAGCAGTACTTC.

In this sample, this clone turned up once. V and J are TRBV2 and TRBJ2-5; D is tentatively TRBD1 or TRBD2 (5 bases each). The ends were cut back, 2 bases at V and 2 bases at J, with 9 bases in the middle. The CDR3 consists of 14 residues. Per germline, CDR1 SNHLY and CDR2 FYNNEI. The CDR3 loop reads CASSETGPQETQYF. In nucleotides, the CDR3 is TGTGCCAGCAGTGAAACGGGGCCACAAGAGACCCAGTACTTC.

The CDR3 DNA reads TGTGCCAGCAGCCTTACCGGGACAGATTATTCCTACGAGCAGTACTTC. Encoded protein: CASSLTGTDYSYEQYF. This chain connects TRBV5-6 to TRBJ2-7; 7 bases match TRBD1. The CDR3 consists of 16 residues. V trimming: 4 bases; J trimming: 1 base; junction bases outside the gene matches: 11. Germline V gene lookup returns CDR1 SGHDT and CDR2 YYEEEE.

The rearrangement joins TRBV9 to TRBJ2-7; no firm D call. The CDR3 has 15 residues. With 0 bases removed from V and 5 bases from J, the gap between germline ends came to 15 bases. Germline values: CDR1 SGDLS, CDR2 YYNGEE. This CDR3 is CASSVVWSAVDEQYF. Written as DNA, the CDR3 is TGTGCCAGCAGCGTAGTGTGGTCAGCTGTCGACGAGCAGTACTTC.

This CDR3 reads CASSLNDYEAFF. CDR3 nucleotides: TGCGCCAGCAGCTTGAACGACTATGAAGCTTTCTTT. This rearrangement joins TRBV5-1 to TRBJ1-1, with no clear D. This CDR3 has 12 residues. V lost 1 base to trimming and J lost 7 bases, with 8 bases between them. Germline values: CDR1 SGHRS, CDR2 YFSETQ.

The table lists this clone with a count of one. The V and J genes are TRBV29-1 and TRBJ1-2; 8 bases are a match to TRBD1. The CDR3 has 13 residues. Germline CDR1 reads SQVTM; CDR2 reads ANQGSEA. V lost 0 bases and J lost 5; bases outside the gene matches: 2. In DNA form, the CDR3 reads TGCAGCGTTGAAGATCAGGGGGCGTATGGCTACACCTTC. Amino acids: CSVEDQGAYGYTF. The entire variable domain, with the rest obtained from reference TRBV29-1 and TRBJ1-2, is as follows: SAVISQKPSRDICQRGTSLTIQCQVDSQVTMMFWYRQQPGQSLTLIATANQGSEATYESGFVIDKFPISRPNLTFSTLTVSNMSPEDSSIYLCSVEDQGAYGYTFGSGTRLTVV.

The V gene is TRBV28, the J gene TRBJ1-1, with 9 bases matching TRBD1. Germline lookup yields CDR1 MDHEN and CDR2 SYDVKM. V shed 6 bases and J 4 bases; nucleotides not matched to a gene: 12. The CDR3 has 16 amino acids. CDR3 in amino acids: CASSSRGGQGRTEAFF. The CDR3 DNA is TGTGCCAGCAGCTCCCGGGGGGGACAGGGTCGCACTGAAGCTTTCTTT.

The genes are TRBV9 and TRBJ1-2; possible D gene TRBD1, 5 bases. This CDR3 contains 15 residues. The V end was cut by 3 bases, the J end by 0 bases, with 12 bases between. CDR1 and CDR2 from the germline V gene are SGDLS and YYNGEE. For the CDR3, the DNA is TGTGCCAGCAGCGCAGAGCCGGGGCCTAACTATGGCTACACCTTC. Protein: CASSAEPGPNYGYTF.

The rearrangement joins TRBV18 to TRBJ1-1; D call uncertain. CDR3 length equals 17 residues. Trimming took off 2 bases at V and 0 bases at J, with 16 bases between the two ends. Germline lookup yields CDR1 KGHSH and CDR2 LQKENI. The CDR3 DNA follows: TGTGCCAGCTCACCAGTTGGGCCGCTATCTATGAACACTGAAGCTTTCTTT. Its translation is CASSPVGPLSMNTEAFF.

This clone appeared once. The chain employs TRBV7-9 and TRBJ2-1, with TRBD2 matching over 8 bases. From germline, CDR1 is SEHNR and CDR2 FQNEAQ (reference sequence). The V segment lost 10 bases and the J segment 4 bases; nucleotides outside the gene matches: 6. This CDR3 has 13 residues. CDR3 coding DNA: TGTGCCACCACTAGCGGAGAGTACAATGAGCAGTTCTTC. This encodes CATTSGEYNEQFF. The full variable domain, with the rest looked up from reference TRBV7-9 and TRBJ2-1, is DTGVSQNPRHKITKRGQNVTFRCDPISEHNRLYWYRQTLGQGPEFLTYFQNEAQLEKSRLLSDRFSAERPKGSFSTLEIQRTEQGDSAMYLCATTSGEYNEQFFGPGTRLTVL.

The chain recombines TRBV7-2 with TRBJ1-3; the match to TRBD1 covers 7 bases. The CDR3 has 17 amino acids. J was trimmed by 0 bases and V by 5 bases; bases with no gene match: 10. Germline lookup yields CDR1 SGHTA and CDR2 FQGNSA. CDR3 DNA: TGTGCCAGCAGCCCTCGCGGACAGGTATACTCTGGAAACACCATATATTTT. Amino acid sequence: CASSPRGQVYSGNTIYF. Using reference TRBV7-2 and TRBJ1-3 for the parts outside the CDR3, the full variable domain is GAGVSQSPSNKVTEKGKDVELRCDPISGHTALYWYRQSLGQGLEFLIYFQGNSAPDKSGLPSDRFSAERTGGSVSTLTIQRTQQEDSAVYLCASSPRGQVYSGNTIYFGEGSWLTVV.

The CDR3 sequence: CASSLAQATGTQYF. The DNA for the CDR3 is TGTGCCAGCAGCTTGGCCCAGGCGACGGGGACGCAGTATTTT. The chain joins TRBV5-5 to TRBJ2-3; weak D call: TRBD2 (5 bases). Between the trimmed V and J ends, which lost 0 bases and 9 bases, there was a span of 14 bases. The CDR3 contains 14 residues. CDR1 SGHKS and CDR2 YYEKEE come from the germline V gene (reference sequence). Full variable domain (outside the CDR3, taken from reference TRBV5-5 and TRBJ2-3): DAGVTQSPTHLIKTRGQQVTLRCSPISGHKSVSWYQQVLGQGPQFIFQYYEKEERGRGNFPDRFSARQFPNYSSELNVNALLLGDSALYLCASSLAQATGTQYFGPGTRLTVL.

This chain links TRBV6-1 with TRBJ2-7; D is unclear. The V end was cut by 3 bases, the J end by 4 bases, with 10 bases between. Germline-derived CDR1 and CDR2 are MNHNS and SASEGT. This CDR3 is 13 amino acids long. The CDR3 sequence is CASSEALGYEQYF. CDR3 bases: TGTGCCAGCAGTGAGGCCCTGGGGTACGAGCAGTACTTC.

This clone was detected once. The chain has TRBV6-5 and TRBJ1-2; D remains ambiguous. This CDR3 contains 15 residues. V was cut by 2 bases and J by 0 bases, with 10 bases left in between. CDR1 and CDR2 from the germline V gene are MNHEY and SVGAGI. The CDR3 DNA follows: TGTGCCAGCAGTTACGGAGTGCGACCTAACTATGGCTACACCTTC. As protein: CASSYGVRPNYGYTF.

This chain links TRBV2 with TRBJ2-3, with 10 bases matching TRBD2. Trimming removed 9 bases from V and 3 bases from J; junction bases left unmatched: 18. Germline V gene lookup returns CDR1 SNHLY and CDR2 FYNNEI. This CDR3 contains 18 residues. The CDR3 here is CASGRLAGEEMETDTQYF. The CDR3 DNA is TGTGCCAGTGGTCGTCTAGCGGGAGAGGAAATGGAAACAGATACGCAGTATTTT.

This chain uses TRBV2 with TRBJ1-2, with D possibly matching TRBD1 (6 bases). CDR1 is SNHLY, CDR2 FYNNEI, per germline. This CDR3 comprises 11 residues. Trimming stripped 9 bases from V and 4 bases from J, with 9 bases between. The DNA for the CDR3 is TGTGCCAGGACGGGGGCCTATGGCTACACCTTC. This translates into CARTGAYGYTF.

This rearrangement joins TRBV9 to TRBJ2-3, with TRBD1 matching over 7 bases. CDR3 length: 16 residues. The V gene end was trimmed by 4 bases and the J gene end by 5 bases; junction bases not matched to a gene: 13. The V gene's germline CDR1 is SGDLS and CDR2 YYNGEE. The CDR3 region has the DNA TGTGCCAGCAGCCAAGACACAGGGGAAGTTGGAGATACGCAGTATTTT. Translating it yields CASSQDTGEVGDTQYF.

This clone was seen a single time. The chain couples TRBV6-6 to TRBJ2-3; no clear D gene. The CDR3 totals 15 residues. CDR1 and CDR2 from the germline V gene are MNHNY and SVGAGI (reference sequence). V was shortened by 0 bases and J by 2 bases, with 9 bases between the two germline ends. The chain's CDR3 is CASSYSGSITDTQYF. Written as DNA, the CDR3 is TGTGCCAGCAGTTACTCGGGCAGTATCACAGATACGCAGTATTTT.

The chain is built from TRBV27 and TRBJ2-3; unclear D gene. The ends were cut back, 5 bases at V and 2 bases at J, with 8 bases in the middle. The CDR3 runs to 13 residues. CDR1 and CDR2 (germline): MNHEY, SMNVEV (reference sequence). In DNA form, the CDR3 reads TGTGCCAGCAGTGTCTTCTTCACAGATACGCAGTATTTT. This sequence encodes CASSVFFTDTQYF.